One T cell receptor beta chain is described in this entry. This record comes from a study of shared clonotypes between healthy human individuals. Overall study context: Researchers assigned three CD4 naive, three CD4 memory, two CD8 naive and one CD8 memory plate to each donor.

The method was immunoSEQ multiplex PCR; TCRdb's version includes in-frame clones alone and lacks a portion of them. The sample comprises approximately 110,000 clones, 65% to 75% of which are singletons, and approximately 24% rests with the top ten. Recent vaccinations or acute infections were absent in the healthy HIV-negative adult donors. J lost 6 bases, V lost 8 bases, and 8 bases had no gene match. Germline assignment: CDR1 LNHNV and CDR2 YYDKDF (reference sequence). The CDR3 runs to 14 residues. This clonotype originated in a woman younger than 45 in good health. Material for sequencing was memory CD8+ T cells sorted from blood. Subset given: CD45RO+ cells pooled with CCR7-negative TemRA cells. The V gene is TRBV15, the J gene TRBJ1-5; 9 nucleotides align to TRBD1. CDR3 sequence: CATEADRGGQPQHF. The DNA of the CDR3 is TGTGCCACCGAGGCGGACAGGGGAGGTCAGCCCCAGCATTTT.